Listed here are 25 T cell receptor beta chains from one sample, sequenced in a study of T cell responses to AZD1222 COVID-19 vaccine. Here immunoSEQ multiplex PCR was the method, and the copy in TCRdb shows in-frame clones only, minus some. The sample consists of 55,000 to 70,000 clones, about three quarters of them appearing once. Sequencing was performed on peripheral blood, taken on day 0 of AZD1222 vaccination. The receptors here all came from an adult in good health.

This clone appeared once. The rearrangement links TRBV29-1 to TRBJ2-3; 13 bases are shared with TRBD2. The germline V gene encodes CDR1 SQVTM and CDR2 ANQGSEA. After removal of 0 bases from V and 6 bases from J, the junction contained 6 bases not matched to a gene. The CDR3 totals 16 residues. CDR3: CSVEDGWTSGGDTQYF. The CDR3 bases are TGCAGCGTTGAAGATGGCTGGACTAGCGGGGGCGATACGCAGTATTTT.

This sequence joins TRBV14 and TRBJ2-4, with D maybe TRBD2 (7 bases). With 2 bases removed from V and 0 bases from J, the gap between germline ends came to 11 bases. Germline V gives CDR1 SGHDN, CDR2 FVKESK. This CDR3 region has 16 residues. The CDR3 DNA is TGTGCCAGCAGCCAAAGGGGGGGTTTAGCCAAAAACATTCAGTACTTC. Its protein product is CASSQRGGLAKNIQYF.

The rearrangement uses TRBV7-8 and TRBJ1-5; no clear D gene. Germline loops: CDR1 SGHVS, CDR2 FQNEAQ. This CDR3 spans 13 amino acids. With 10 bases removed from V and 5 bases from J, the gap between germline ends came to 15 bases. The CDR3, as DNA: TGTGCCACGGGGTCAAGCTCCTATCAGCCCCAGCATTTT. Protein sequence: CATGSSSYQPQHF. Full variable domain (remainder filled in from reference TRBV7-8 and TRBJ1-5): GAGVSQSPRYKVAKRGQDVALRCDPISGHVSLFWYQQALGQGPEFLTYFQNEAQLDKSGLPSDRFFAERPEGSVSTLKIQRTQQEDSAVYLCATGSSSYQPQHFGDGTRLSIL.

The chain carries TRBV19 and TRBJ1-1; TRBD1 is a possible D gene (5 bases). Trimming stripped 6 bases from V and 3 bases from J, with 23 bases between. The V gene's germline CDR1 is LNHDA and CDR2 SQIVND (reference sequence). The CDR3 has 17 amino acids. The CDR3 coding sequence is TGTGCCAGTAGAAAATCAACAGGTAGTACCTTGGACACTGAAGCTTTCTTT. Amino acid sequence: CASRKSTGSTLDTEAFF.

The CDR3 sequence is CASTPPDSTDTQYF. CDR3 coding DNA: TGTGCCAGCACCCCACCCGACTCCACAGATACGCAGTATTTT. The J gene is TRBJ2-3, the V gene TRBV28; D not resolved. CDR3 size: 14 residues. CDR1 is MDHEN and CDR2 is SYDVKM in the germline V gene. The ends were cut back, 7 bases at V and 2 bases at J, with 13 bases in the middle.

The rearrangement joins TRBV18 to TRBJ1-4; 8 bases are shared with TRBD1. V gave up 1 base and J gave up 7 bases; unmatched junction bases: 17. CDR1 KGHSH and CDR2 LQKENI come from the germline V gene. The CDR3 has 19 amino acids. The CDR3 DNA follows: TGTGCCAGCTCACCACTTGGGACAGGCAGGACTAGGGTATTTGAAAAACTGTTTTTT. Translation gives CASSPLGTGRTRVFEKLFF.

CDR3 DNA sequence: TGTGCCATCAGTGAGCGGGCAGGAGCTAGCACAGATACGCAGTATTTT. Its translation is CAISERAGASTDTQYF. The chain combines TRBV10-3 with TRBJ2-3; no definite D call. CDR1 is ENHRY, CDR2 SYGVKD, per germline. This CDR3 region has 16 residues. V was pared by 2 bases and J by 0 bases, with 12 bases between.

This clone was found a few times. The chain carries TRBV5-1 and TRBJ2-7; TRBD2 matches 8 bases. With 4 bases clipped from V and 2 bases from J, the junction kept 8 bases outside the gene matches. The CDR3 length is 15 residues. Germline values: CDR1 SGHRS, CDR2 YFSETQ. The CDR3 loop reads CASSVIRGGTYEQYF. In DNA, the CDR3 is TGCGCCAGCAGCGTTATTCGGGGGGGAACCTACGAGCAGTACTTC.

On this clone: Mismatch with germline at one junction end may stem from a read error. This chain joins TRBV7-9 and TRBJ1-3, with unresolved D. Germline-derived CDR1 and CDR2 are SEHNR and FQNEAQ (reference sequence). This CDR3 is 13 amino acids long. The CDR3 loop reads CGVERGSGNTIYF. DNA for the CDR3: TGCGGAGTAGAGCGGGGATCTGGAAACACCATATATTTT.

The V and J genes are TRBV18 and TRBJ1-5; maybe TRBD1 (5 bases). V dropped 6 bases and J dropped 4 bases, with 13 bases sitting between them. This CDR3 is built from 14 residues. CDR1 and CDR2 (germline): KGHSH, LQKENI. The CDR3 loop is CASSSAGGNQPQHF. The CDR3 bases are TGTGCCAGCTCTAGCGCCGGGGGAAATCAGCCCCAGCATTTT. The full variable domain, completed using reference TRBV18 and TRBJ1-5, is NAGVMQNPRHLVRRRGQEARLRCSPMKGHSHVYWYRQLPEEGLKFMVYLQKENIIDESGMPKERFSAEFPKEGPSILRIQQVVRGDSAAYFCASSSAGGNQPQHFGDGTRLSIL.

J is TRBJ1-2 and V is TRBV6-5; 7 bases are shared with TRBD1. V lost 6 bases and J lost 1; bases outside the gene matches: 5. CDR1 is MNHEY and CDR2 is SVGAGI in the germline V gene. This CDR3 comprises 14 residues. CDR3 region: CASSTGQVNYGYTF. As DNA, the CDR3 is TGTGCCAGCAGCACAGGACAGGTTAACTATGGCTACACCTTC.

J is TRBJ1-5 and V is TRBV2; D ambiguous. The CDR3 extends over 16 amino acids. Germline V gene lookup returns CDR1 SNHLY and CDR2 FYNNEI. V shed 2 bases and J shed 0 bases, with 11 bases lying between them. The CDR3 nucleotides read TGTGCCAGCAGTGAAAGCTCTCGGAATAGCAATCAGCCCCAGCATTTT. Amino acid sequence: CASSESSRNSNQPQHF.

The V call is TRBV18, the J call TRBJ2-7, with 9 bases matching TRBD1. This CDR3 contains 14 residues. CDR1 KGHSH and CDR2 LQKENI come from the germline V gene. Trimming cost V 6 bases and J 5 bases; bases outside gene matches: 8. The DNA for the CDR3 is TGTGCCAGCTCGGCCGGGACAGGGTACCACGAGCAGTACTTC. Protein sequence: CASSAGTGYHEQYF.

The CDR3 bases are TGTGCCAGAACACGTACCCTGGCGACAGGCAATAATTCACCCCTCCACTTT. As protein: CARTRTLATGNNSPLHF. V is TRBV27 and J is TRBJ1-6; maybe TRBD1 (6 bases). Germline CDR1 MNHEY, CDR2 SMNVEV (reference sequence). The CDR3 runs 17 residues. V shed 9 bases and J shed 5 bases, with 23 bases lying between them.

The chain links TRBV9 to TRBJ2-2; 8 nucleotides align to TRBD2. Germline CDR1 is SGDLS and CDR2 is YYNGEE. This CDR3 contains 16 residues. V was pared by 6 bases and J by 3 bases, with 10 bases of the junction left unmatched. CDR3 amino acids: CASTPGGQTYTGELFF. CDR3 in DNA: TGTGCCAGCACCCCGGGGGGGCAGACATACACCGGGGAGCTGTTTTTT.

This chain links TRBV7-2 with TRBJ2-7, with D uncertain. Trimming took off 5 bases at V and 6 bases at J, with 8 bases between the two ends. The CDR3 sequence is 11 residues long. Germline V gives CDR1 SGHTA, CDR2 FQGNSA. As DNA, the CDR3 is TGTGCCAGCAGCCCGGCGGCCGAGCAGTACTTC. The encoded protein is CASSPAAEQYF.

This clone was seen a handful of times. The chain couples TRBV11-2 to TRBJ1-5; D gene unclear. The length of the CDR3 is 15 residues. V lost 2 bases and J 4 bases, leaving 12 bases between the germline ends. Germline assignment: CDR1 SGHAT and CDR2 FQNNGV. CDR3 region: CASSLLGLGNQPQHF. CDR3 DNA sequence: TGTGCCAGCAGCTTACTGGGCTTGGGGAATCAGCCCCAGCATTTT.

This clone was found a few times. This rearrangement joins TRBV6-4 to TRBJ1-5; D is perhaps TRBD1 (6 bases). Germline V gene data show CDR1 as MRHNA and CDR2 as SNTAGT. The CDR3 sequence is 14 residues long. Trimming shortened V by 4 bases and J by 3 bases, and 10 bases separated the two germline ends. The DNA of the CDR3 is TGTGCCAGCAGTGCGACAGGAACCAATCAGCCCCAGCATTTT. This codes for CASSATGTNQPQHF.

CDR3 sequence (DNA): TGCGCCAGCAGCCAAGGGGGAGGAGACCAGCCCCAGCATTTT. Its translation: CASSQGGGDQPQHF. This rearrangement joins TRBV4-3 to TRBJ1-5; unclear D gene. The CDR3 has 14 residues. Germline CDR1 and CDR2: LGHNA and YSLEER. Trimming removed 1 base at V and 7 bases at J, with 11 bases between.

The rearrangement links TRBV30 to TRBJ1-5; no definite D call. The germline V and J ends were trimmed by 2 bases and 3 bases, with 8 bases remaining between them. The germline CDR1 and CDR2 sequences are GTSNPN and SVGIG (reference sequence). The CDR3 runs 13 residues. CDR3: CAWSYRNNQPQHF. As DNA, the CDR3 is TGTGCCTGGAGTTACCGGAACAATCAGCCCCAGCATTTT.

In this sample, this clone turned up once. The chain joins TRBV7-3 to TRBJ1-1; no clear D. Germline V CDR1 and CDR2: SGHTA, FQGTGA. This CDR3 spans 17 amino acids. Trimming removed 5 bases from V and 0 bases from J, with 19 bases in between. The DNA of the CDR3 is TGTGCCAGCAGCCTTATCCAAATAGGGAGCCTGAACACTGAAGCTTTCTTT. Its protein product is CASSLIQIGSLNTEAFF.

The CDR3 protein is CASSLGQGGNYGYTF. For the CDR3, the DNA is TGTGCCAGCAGCTTAGGACAGGGGGGGAACTATGGCTACACCTTC. The chain uses TRBV7-9 and TRBJ1-2; 9 bases fit TRBD1. CDR1 and CDR2 (germline): SEHNR, FQNEAQ (reference sequence). With 1 base clipped from V and 2 bases from J, the junction kept 2 bases outside the gene matches. The CDR3 extends over 15 amino acids.

The J gene is TRBJ2-3, the V gene TRBV7-3; TRBD2 aligns across 10 bases. The V segment lost 3 bases and the J segment 0 bases; nucleotides outside the gene matches: 3. Germline-derived CDR1 and CDR2 are SGHTA and FQGTGA. The CDR3 is 16 amino acids. The CDR3 sequence is CASSFPSGGSTDTQYF. CDR3 DNA: TGTGCCAGCAGCTTCCCTAGCGGGGGAAGCACAGATACGCAGTATTTT. Together with reference TRBV7-3 and TRBJ2-3, the CDR3 gives the full variable domain: GAGVSQTPSNKVTEKGKYVELRCDPISGHTALYWYRQSLGQGPEFLIYFQGTGAADDSGLPNDRFFAVRPEGSVSTLKIQRTERGDSAVYLCASSFPSGGSTDTQYFGPGTRLTVL.

The genes are TRBV14 and TRBJ2-7; the D gene is possibly TRBD2 (5 bases). V shed 1 base and J shed 2 bases, with 9 bases lying between them. In germline, CDR1 is SGHDN, CDR2 FVKESK. The CDR3 consists of 14 residues. The CDR3 coding sequence is TGTGCCAGCAGCCAAGGGACTGGCACCTACGAGCAGTACTTC. It codes for CASSQGTGTYEQYF.

This clone occurred a few times. V usage is TRBV10-3 and J usage is TRBJ1-1, with D possibly being TRBD1 (6 bases). Germline CDR1 ENHRY, CDR2 SYGVKD. V lost 11 bases to trimming and J lost 0 bases, with 25 bases between them. The CDR3 totals 17 residues. CDR3 in DNA: TGTGCCGCGACCCCCGGGACAATTGGGGGATTGAACACTGAAGCTTTCTTT. As protein: CAATPGTIGGLNTEAFF.